This entry lists 25 T cell receptor beta chains sequenced from one sample in a study of T cells in tuberculosis. Time point noted: new active TB diagnosis, blood taken before or within 7 days of starting treatment. Data came from immunoSEQ multiplex PCR; TCRdb stores just in-frame clones and leaves some out. The data show about 34,000 clones, 93% seen once. The sequenced sample was PBMCs, obtained at tuberculosis diagnosis. These receptors were obtained from an adult with tuberculosis.

The V gene is TRBV5-1, the J gene TRBJ2-7; 11 bases align to TRBD2. CDR3 length equals 19 residues. The V segment lost 3 bases and the J segment 0 bases; nucleotides outside the gene matches: 14. Germline V gene data show CDR1 as SGHRS and CDR2 as YFSETQ. The CDR3 DNA follows: TGCGCCAGCAGCTGGATGGTTAGCGGGAGGGATACGAACTCCTACGAGCAGTACTTC. It is translated as CASSWMVSGRDTNSYEQYF.

The J gene is TRBJ1-2, the V gene TRBV30; 8 bases fit TRBD1. The germline CDR1 and CDR2 sequences are GTSNPN and SVGIG (reference sequence). This CDR3 has 15 residues. Trimming cost V 5 bases and J 0 bases; bases outside gene matches: 8. DNA for the CDR3: TGTGCCTGGGGTTGGACAGGGAGGGCTAACTATGGCTACACCTTC. This codes for CAWGWTGRANYGYTF. Drawing the rest from reference TRBV30 and TRBJ1-2, the complete variable domain is SQTIHQWPATLVQPVGSPLSLECTVEGTSNPNLYWYRQAAGRGLQLLFYSVGIGQISSEVPQNLSASRPQDRQFILSSKKLLLSDSGFYLCAWGWTGRANYGYTFGSGTRLTVV.

The count of this clone is one. The chain recombines TRBV5-4 with TRBJ2-2; 8 bases line up with TRBD2. This CDR3 spans 20 amino acids. CDR1 is SGHNT and CDR2 is YYREEE in the germline V gene (reference sequence). Losses at the gene ends were 4 bases for V and 2 bases for J; bases not matched to a gene: 19. The CDR3 reads CASSPWLRAGALLNTGELFF. CDR3 bases: TGTGCCAGCAGCCCGTGGCTTCGAGCGGGGGCACTCCTTAACACCGGGGAGCTGTTTTTT.

The chain has TRBV4-2 and TRBJ2-5; 9 nucleotides agree with TRBD2. Unmatched junction bases numbered 10, after V lost 4 bases and J lost 4 bases. The CDR3 is 16 residues long. CDR1 and CDR2 (germline): LGHNA, YNFKEQ. In DNA form, the CDR3 reads TGTGCCAGCAGCCCGGAAGTAGCGGGAGAGGGAGAGACCCAGTACTTC. Amino acid sequence: CASSPEVAGEGETQYF.

Only a few counts were recorded for this clone. The rearrangement joins TRBV4-1 to TRBJ2-2; 9 positions agree with TRBD1. In germline, CDR1 is MGHRA, CDR2 YSYEKL. Unmatched junction bases numbered 9, after V lost 4 bases and J lost 6 bases. CDR3 length: 16 residues. CDR3 sequence: CASSPTGTGISGELFF. In DNA, the CDR3 is TGCGCCAGCAGCCCAACCGGGACAGGGATATCCGGGGAGCTGTTTTTT.

The rearrangement links TRBV27 to TRBJ1-1; D is ambiguous. Germline values: CDR1 MNHEY, CDR2 SMNVEV (reference sequence). The CDR3 is 13 amino acids. V was cut by 2 bases and J by 3 bases, with 7 bases left in between. CDR3 bases: TGTGCCAGCAGTTTAAATGTCTACACTGAAGCTTTCTTT. Translating it yields CASSLNVYTEAFF.

This clone came up a few times. The chain is built from TRBV5-1 and TRBJ2-5, with 8 bases matching TRBD1. The CDR3 has 16 amino acids. CDR1 and CDR2 from the germline V gene are SGHRS and YFSETQ. With 0 bases clipped from V and 5 bases from J, the junction kept 9 bases outside the gene matches. The CDR3 loop is CASSLEGTGGGETQYF. In nucleotides, the CDR3 is TGCGCCAGCAGCTTGGAGGGGACAGGCGGCGGGGAGACCCAGTACTTC.

This rearrangement joins TRBV11-2 to TRBJ1-4; D is ambiguous. This CDR3 is 16 amino acids long. V lost 1 base, J lost 0 bases, and 9 bases lay in between. The germline CDR1 and CDR2 sequences are SGHAT and FQNNGV. This chain's CDR3 is CASSLGLGATNEKLFF. The CDR3 region has the DNA TGTGCCAGCAGCTTAGGATTGGGAGCAACTAATGAAAAACTGTTTTTT.

The chain employs TRBV27 and TRBJ1-1; no clear D. The V gene lost 6 bases and the J gene lost 1 base, with 12 bases spanning the gap. The CDR3 covers 14 residues. The V gene's germline CDR1 is MNHEY and CDR2 SMNVEV (reference sequence). The CDR3: CASSPYAGNTEAFF. The CDR3 nucleotides read TGTGCCAGCAGCCCCTACGCTGGGAACACTGAAGCTTTCTTT.

Regarding this clone: Other DNA sequences in the same sample also yield this CDR3. V gene TRBV5-1 combines with J gene TRBJ1-4, with 8 bases matching TRBD1. This CDR3 region has 15 residues. Germline V lookup: CDR1 SGHRS, CDR2 YFSETQ. With V trimmed by 1 base and J by 6 bases, 5 bases remained unmatched. For the CDR3, the DNA is TGCGCCAGCAGCTTGTCTGGGACAGGCGATGAAAAACTGTTTTTT. Encoded protein: CASSLSGTGDEKLFF.

V is TRBV18 and J is TRBJ1-1, with 7 bases lining up with TRBD1. The ends lost 8 bases at V and 6 bases at J; junction bases unmatched: 15. CDR1 is KGHSH and CDR2 is LQKENI in the germline V gene. The CDR3 loop spans 15 amino acids. CDR3 loop: CASTDRERPSAEAFF. In nucleotides, the CDR3 is TGTGCCAGCACAGACAGGGAACGGCCTAGCGCTGAAGCTTTCTTT. Together with reference TRBV18 and TRBJ1-1, the CDR3 gives the full variable domain: NAGVMQNPRHLVRRRGQEARLRCSPMKGHSHVYWYRQLPEEGLKFMVYLQKENIIDESGMPKERFSAEFPKEGPSILRIQQVVRGDSAAYFCASTDRERPSAEAFFGQGTRLTVV.

The gene calls are TRBV28 and TRBJ1-2; TRBD1 is a possible D gene (5 bases). CDR1 MDHEN and CDR2 SYDVKM come from the germline V gene. The CDR3 runs 12 residues. Between the trimmed V and J ends, which lost 3 bases and 7 bases, there was a span of 9 bases. The CDR3 is CASSFGGSGYTF. CDR3 coding DNA: TGTGCCAGCAGTTTCGGGGGTAGTGGCTACACCTTC.

V is TRBV28 and J is TRBJ2-5; the D is unclear. The ends were cut back, 3 bases at V and 3 bases at J, with 5 bases in the middle. Germline loops: CDR1 MDHEN, CDR2 SYDVKM. The CDR3 totals 12 residues. In nucleotides, the CDR3 is TGTGCCAGCAGTTTGTTAGAAGAGACCCAGTACTTC. This sequence encodes CASSLLEETQYF.

The chain joins TRBV11-1 to TRBJ1-2; 9 bases agree with TRBD1. From germline, CDR1 is SGHAT and CDR2 FQDESV (reference sequence). The CDR3 covers 15 residues. Trimming took 2 bases from V and 2 from J; bases not matched to a gene: 3. The CDR3 loop is CASSLRTGENYGYTF. The CDR3 coding sequence is TGTGCCAGCAGCTTACGGACAGGGGAAAACTATGGCTACACCTTC.

The V and J genes are TRBV6-7 and TRBJ1-3; tentative D call: TRBD1 (6 bases). TRBV6-7 has ORF status, its function being uncertain. This CDR3 is 17 amino acids long. V was cut by 3 bases and J by 0 bases, with 15 bases left in between. The CDR3 loop reads CASSYGKQGLSGNTIYF. As DNA, the CDR3 is TGTGCCAGCAGTTATGGTAAGCAGGGGCTCTCTGGAAACACCATATATTTT.

This chain links TRBV5-1 with TRBJ1-2; D might be TRBD1 (6 bases). Trimming took 0 bases from V and 4 from J, leaving 19 bases between them. The CDR3 is made up of 17 amino acids. Germline V CDR1 and CDR2: SGHRS, YFSETQ. CDR3 in DNA: TGCGCCAGCAGCTTGGGGTTAGGGACATTGGGAGCCTATGGCTACACCTTC. Translating gives CASSLGLGTLGAYGYTF.

V usage is TRBV28 and J usage is TRBJ2-7, with D maybe TRBD2 (5 bases). The CDR3 is made up of 14 amino acids. Trimming took off 5 bases at V and 6 bases at J, with 17 bases between the two ends. Germline CDR1 is MDHEN and CDR2 is SYDVKM. The CDR3 protein is CASSVLRPAGEQYF. The CDR3 DNA reads as TGTGCCAGCAGTGTTCTTAGGCCCGCGGGCGAGCAGTACTTC.

Only a few counts were recorded for this clone. The chain uses TRBV4-1 and TRBJ1-6; D not certain. Per the germline V gene, CDR1 is MGHRA and CDR2 is YSYEKL. The CDR3 has 14 amino acids. Trimming stripped 1 base from V and 7 bases from J, with 8 bases between. CDR3 bases: TGCGCCAGCAGCCAAGGTAGCCAGAATTCACCCCTCCACTTT. It encodes CASSQGSQNSPLHF.

This clone was found once. The J gene is TRBJ2-7, the V gene TRBV6-6; 9 bases fit TRBD2. With V trimmed by 4 bases and J by 4 bases, 11 bases remained unmatched. The CDR3 runs to 16 residues. Germline V gives CDR1 MNHNY, CDR2 SVGAGI (reference sequence). The CDR3 reads CASSFSVAGGQYEQYF. The CDR3 DNA reads TGTGCCAGCAGTTTCAGTGTGGCGGGGGGGCAATACGAGCAGTACTTC.

This clone was seen more than once but under ten times. This chain uses TRBV6-1 with TRBJ2-7; D unclear. The CDR3 runs to 16 residues. CDR1 and CDR2 (germline): MNHNS, SASEGT. V lost 2 bases to trimming and J lost 2 bases, with 16 bases between them. As DNA, the CDR3 is TGTGCCAGCAGTGAACCGAACTTTCCCCGGGCCTACGAGCAGTACTTC. This sequence encodes CASSEPNFPRAYEQYF.

This chain connects TRBV6-5 to TRBJ2-2; TRBD1 agrees at 7 bases. Losses at the gene ends were 6 bases for V and 6 bases for J; bases not matched to a gene: 4. Germline-derived CDR1 and CDR2 are MNHEY and SVGAGI. CDR3 length: 13 amino acids. The CDR3 protein is CASSGGQAGELFF. The CDR3 DNA reads as TGTGCCAGCAGCGGAGGACAGGCCGGGGAGCTGTTTTTT.

This sequence joins TRBV5-4 and TRBJ2-3; TRBD2 matches at 8 bases. CDR3 length: 16 amino acids. With 0 bases clipped from V and 2 bases from J, the junction kept 5 bases outside the gene matches. Germline V lookup: CDR1 SGHNT, CDR2 YYREEE (reference sequence). CDR3 sequence (DNA): TGTGCCAGCAGCTTGGCCCTAGCGGGTGTCACAGATACGCAGTATTTT. Translated: CASSLALAGVTDTQYF.

The chain recombines TRBV27 with TRBJ2-3; 9 bases map to TRBD2. The V gene end was trimmed by 2 bases and the J gene end by 0 bases; junction bases not matched to a gene: 6. The CDR3 spans 17 residues. CDR1 MNHEY and CDR2 SMNVEV come from the germline V gene (reference sequence). DNA for the CDR3: TGTGCCAGCAGTTTAAACCCTAGCGGGGTTAGCACAGATACGCAGTATTTT. Translation gives CASSLNPSGVSTDTQYF.

V usage is TRBV10-3 and J usage is TRBJ2-2, with TRBD1 matching 8 bases. Germline CDR1 reads ENHRY; CDR2 reads SYGVKD. The V segment lost 5 bases and the J segment 4 bases; nucleotides outside the gene matches: 3. This CDR3 has 14 amino acids. Here the CDR3 DNA reads TGTGCCATCAGTTGGGGACAGGTCACCGGGGAGCTGTTTTTT. Residues: CAISWGQVTGELFF.

This CDR3 is CASSHPDRITEAFF. For the CDR3, the DNA is TGTGCCAGCAGCCACCCGGACAGAATCACTGAAGCTTTCTTT. J is TRBJ1-1 and V is TRBV4-2, with D perhaps TRBD1 (6 bases). V was clipped by 3 bases and J by 4 bases, with 12 bases between them. Germline V gene data show CDR1 as LGHNA and CDR2 as YNFKEQ. The CDR3 extends over 14 amino acids.